A selection of T cell receptor beta chains follows, all from one sample in a study of shared clonotypes between healthy human individuals. The protocol was immunoSEQ multiplex PCR, while the TCRdb copy is restricted to in-frame clones and leaves out a portion. The data contain about 2.1 million clones, more than 85% of them singletons. Sample: naive CD8+ T cells from PBMCs. These receptors all come from a man younger than 30 in good health. Some clones in this sample may be carry-over from other donors' samples. Both conserved end residues are trimmed from each CDR3. The size entry is marked missing in some rows and otherwise reads once, few, many or a size class.

size	J	V	CDR3
NA	TRBJ2-7	TRBV28	ASSPTGSSYEQY
NA	TRBJ2-7	TRBV18	ASSPHGLAGGWEQY
NA	TRBJ2-3	TRBV7-8	ASSHVATTLTDTQY
NA	TRBJ2-7	TRBV10-1	ASSERAGNEQY
NA	TRBJ2-5	TRBV7-2	ASSLRSSLYRDPGETQY
NA	TRBJ2-5	TRBV29-1	SVEGGLAGETQY
once	TRBJ2-2	TRBV2	ASKGTSFPTGELF
NA	TRBJ2-5	TRBV27	ASSPSLGDFQETQY
NA	TRBJ2-1	TRBV20-1	SARHIGEQF
NA	TRBJ2-1	TRBV5-1	ASSLEASPNNEQF
NA	TRBJ2-2	TRBV10-1	ASSPYTGNNGELF
NA	TRBJ1-1	TRBV4-1	ASSQVRQRNTEAF
NA	TRBJ2-3	TRBV13	ASSLVGGRAPDTQY
NA	TRBJ2-7	TRBV29-1	SVAGRGLPEQY
NA	TRBJ2-3	TRBV15	ATSTGRGADTQY
NA	TRBJ2-1	TRBV27	ASSFFSEGQQF
NA	TRBJ2-7	TRBV28	ASSFVGPGYEQY
NA	TRBJ2-6	TRBV27	ASRSTGFGGASGANVLT
once	TRBJ1-2	TRBV15	ATSQPIGDGYGYT
once	TRBJ2-7	TRBV27	ASSLDLAGAAYEQY
NA	TRBJ2-1	TRBV6-5	ASSLGLAASREQF
once	TRBJ1-2	TRBV29-1	SVGDRGKYGYT
NA	TRBJ2-7	TRBV9	ASSQRTGAYEQY
NA	TRBJ2-7	TRBV4-1	ASSQAGGPYEQY
NA	TRBJ2-7	TRBV10-1	AATGTSGYEQY
NA	TRBJ2-1	TRBV9	ASSGDGYNEQF
NA	TRBJ2-5	TRBV4-1	ASSQDPGEETQY
NA	TRBJ1-2	TRBV7-9	ASSPSMVVKEGSGYT
NA	TRBJ2-1	TRBV29-1	SAERDSYYNEQF
once	TRBJ2-7	TRBV13	ASSSENRVSEQY
NA	TRBJ2-5	TRBV6-5	ASSFFRNRETQY
NA	TRBJ1-2	TRBV19	ASYPWGSSGNYGYT
NA	TRBJ2-3	TRBV13	ASSSLGGDSDTQY
NA	TRBJ2-7	TRBV10-3	AISVDRSSYEQY
NA	TRBJ1-1	TRBV2	APRPRTGNTEAF
once	TRBJ1-5	TRBV5-1	ASSLEGGNQPQH
NA	TRBJ2-5	TRBV5-4	ASSLYGGKGETQY
NA	TRBJ1-1	TRBV5-4	ASSKQLTEAF
NA	TRBJ2-1	TRBV5-4	ASSSTGQGYDEQF
once	TRBJ1-2	TRBV27	ASSRGSTYGYT
NA	TRBJ2-2	TRBV7-6	ASSLEDSNTGELF
once	TRBJ2-1	TRBV6-5	ASRGLGIRF
NA	TRBJ2-2	TRBV7-6	ASIRAGTGELF
NA	TRBJ1-5	TRBV30	AHLRQPQH
NA	TRBJ2-7	TRBV12-5	ASGLLAHTLCEY
NA	TRBJ1-1	TRBV27	ATMGYLGNTEAF